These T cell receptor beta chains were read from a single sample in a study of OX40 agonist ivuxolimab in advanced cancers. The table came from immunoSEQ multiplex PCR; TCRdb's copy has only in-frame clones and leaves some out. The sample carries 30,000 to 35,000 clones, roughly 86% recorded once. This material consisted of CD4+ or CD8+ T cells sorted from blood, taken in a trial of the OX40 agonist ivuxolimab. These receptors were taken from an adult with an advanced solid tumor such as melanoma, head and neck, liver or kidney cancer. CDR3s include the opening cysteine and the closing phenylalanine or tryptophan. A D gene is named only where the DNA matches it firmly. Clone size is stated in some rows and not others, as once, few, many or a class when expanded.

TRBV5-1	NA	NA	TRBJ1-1	CASSLGTNGAFF	TGCGCCAGCAGCTTAGGGACAAATGGAGCTTTCTTT
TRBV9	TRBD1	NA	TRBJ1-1	CASSPLTGKNTEAFF	TGTGCCAGCAGCCCCCTGACAGGGAAGAACACTGAAGCTTTCTTT
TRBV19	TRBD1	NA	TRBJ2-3	CASSSDRGLGTQYF	TGTGCCAGTAGTTCGGACAGGGGGCTCGGTACGCAGTATTTT
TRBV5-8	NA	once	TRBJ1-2	CASSLLTPDESYGYTF	TGTGCCAGCAGCTTGTTAACGCCAGACGAATCTTATGGCTACACCTTC
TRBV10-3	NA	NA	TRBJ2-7	CAISRDRSYEQYF	TGTGCCATCAGTCGGGACCGCTCCTACGAGCAGTACTTC
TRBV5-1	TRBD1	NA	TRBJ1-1	CASSITGGVAFF	TGCGCCAGCAGCATAACAGGGGGAGTTGCTTTCTTT
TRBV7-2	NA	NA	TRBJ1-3	CASSLAGRDSGNTIYF	TGTGCCAGCAGCTTAGCCGGCCGGGACTCTGGAAACACCATATATTTT
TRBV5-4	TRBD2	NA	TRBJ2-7	CASSLRLAGDSGEQYF	TGTGCCAGCAGCCTACGACTAGCGGGAGATTCGGGCGAGCAGTACTTC
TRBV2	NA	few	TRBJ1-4	CASRGPNEKLFF	TGTGCCAGCAGAGGGCCGAATGAAAAACTGTTTTTT
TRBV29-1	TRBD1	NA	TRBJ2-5	CSVDVGGGLETQYF	TGCAGCGTTGATGTAGGGGGCGGCCTGGAGACCCAGTACTTC
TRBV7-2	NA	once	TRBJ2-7	CASSYRAGNEQYF	TGTGCCAGCAGTTACCGGGCAGGGAACGAGCAGTACTTC
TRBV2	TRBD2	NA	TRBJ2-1	CASDGVSGSSDFNEQFF	TGTGCCAGCGACGGAGTTAGCGGGAGTTCCGACTTCAATGAGCAGTTCTTC
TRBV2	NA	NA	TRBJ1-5	CASGWTNSNQPQHF	TGTGCCAGCGGGTGGACTAATAGCAATCAGCCCCAGCATTTT
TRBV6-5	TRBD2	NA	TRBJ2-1	CASSSPMQRGYNEQFF	TGTGCCAGCAGTTCCCCCATGCAGCGGGGATACAATGAGCAGTTCTTC
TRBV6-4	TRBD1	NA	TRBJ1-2	CASSADRGLGGYTF	TGTGCCAGCAGTGCCGACAGGGGGCTTGGTGGCTACACCTTC
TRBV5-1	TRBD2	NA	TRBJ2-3	CASSLKGLAGEFTDTQYF	TGCGCCAGCAGCTTAAAGGGACTAGCGGGAGAGTTCACAGATACGCAGTATTTT
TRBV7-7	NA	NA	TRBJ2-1	CASSLNRGECGAYNEQFF	TGTGCTAGCAGCTTGAACAGGGGCGAATGCGGGGCCTACAATGAGCAGTTCTTC
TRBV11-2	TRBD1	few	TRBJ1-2	CASSPQGAGDYGYTF	TGTGCCAGCAGCCCACAGGGGGCTGGGGACTATGGCTACACCTTC
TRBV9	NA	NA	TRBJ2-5	CASSVGTQGGEETQYF	TGTGCCAGCAGCGTAGGGACCCAGGGGGGGGAAGAGACCCAGTACTTC
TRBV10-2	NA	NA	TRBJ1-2	CASSEGVSYGYTF	TGCGCCAGCAGTGAGGGGGTCTCATATGGCTACACCTTC
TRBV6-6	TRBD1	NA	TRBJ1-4	CASSTGTGNEKLFF	TGTGCCAGCAGTACCGGGACAGGGAATGAAAAACTGTTTTTT
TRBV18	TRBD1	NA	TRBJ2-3	CASSPPWDSLQYF	TGTGCCAGCTCACCACCGTGGGACAGCCTTCAGTATTTT
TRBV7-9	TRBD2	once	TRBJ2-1	CASSLPGLTYNEQFF	TGTGCCAGCAGCTTACCGGGACTAACCTACAATGAGCAGTTCTTC
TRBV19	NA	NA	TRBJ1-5	CASSMLRDNQPQHF	TGTGCCAGTAGTATGTTGAGGGACAATCAGCCCCAGCATTTT
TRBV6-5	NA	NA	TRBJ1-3	CASSYSRGTGNTIYF	TGTGCCAGCAGTTACTCGAGGGGGACTGGAAACACCATATATTTT
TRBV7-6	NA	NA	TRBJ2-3	CASTWAEGDTQYF	TGTGCCAGCACCTGGGCCGAGGGGGATACGCAGTATTTT
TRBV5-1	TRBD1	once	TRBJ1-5	CASSLGPPGTENQPQHF	TGCGCCAGCAGCTTGGGCCCACCCGGGACAGAGAATCAGCCCCAGCATTTT
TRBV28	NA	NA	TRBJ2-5	CASSLAPPDEETQYF	TGTGCCAGCAGTTTAGCCCCGCCGGATGAAGAGACCCAGTACTTC
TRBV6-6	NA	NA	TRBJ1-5	CASRPEPGGAQPQHF	TGTGCCAGCAGACCCGAGCCCGGAGGGGCTCAGCCCCAGCATTTT